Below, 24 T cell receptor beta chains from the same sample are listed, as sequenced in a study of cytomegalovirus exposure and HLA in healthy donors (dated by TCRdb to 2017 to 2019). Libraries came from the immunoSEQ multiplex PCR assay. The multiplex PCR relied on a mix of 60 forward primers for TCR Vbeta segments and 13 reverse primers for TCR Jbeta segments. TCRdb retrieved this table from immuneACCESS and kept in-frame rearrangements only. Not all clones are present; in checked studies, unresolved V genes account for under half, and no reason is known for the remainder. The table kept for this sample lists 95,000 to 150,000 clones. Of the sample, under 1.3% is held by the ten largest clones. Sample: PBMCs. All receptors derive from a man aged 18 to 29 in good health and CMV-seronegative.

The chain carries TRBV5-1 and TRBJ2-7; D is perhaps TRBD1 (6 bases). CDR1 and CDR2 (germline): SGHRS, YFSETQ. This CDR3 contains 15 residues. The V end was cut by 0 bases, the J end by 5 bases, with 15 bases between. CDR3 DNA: TGCGCCAGCAGCTTGGTGACAGGTCAGGTCAACGAGCAGTACTTC. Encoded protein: CASSLVTGQVNEQYF.

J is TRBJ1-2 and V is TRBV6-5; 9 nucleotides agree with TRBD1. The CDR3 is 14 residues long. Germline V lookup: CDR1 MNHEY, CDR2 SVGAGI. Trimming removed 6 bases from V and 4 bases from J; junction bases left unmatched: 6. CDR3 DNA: TGTGCCAGCAGGGGGACAGGGCTGGTCTATGGCTACACCTTC. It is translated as CASRGTGLVYGYTF.

The CDR3 is CASSPQDRQETQYF. The CDR3 DNA follows: TGTGCCAGCAGCCCCCAGGACAGACAAGAGACCCAGTACTTC. V and J are TRBV21-1 and TRBJ2-5; the table calls TRBD1, which could not be checked here. TRBV21-1 represents a pseudogene. This CDR3 contains 14 residues.

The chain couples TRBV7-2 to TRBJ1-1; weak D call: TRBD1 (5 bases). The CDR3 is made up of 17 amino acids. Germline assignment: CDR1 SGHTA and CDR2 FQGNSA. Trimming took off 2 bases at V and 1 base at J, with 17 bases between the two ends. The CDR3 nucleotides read TGTGCCAGCAGCTTAAATTGGTTGGTTGGGGCGAACACTGAAGCTTTCTTT. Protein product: CASSLNWLVGANTEAFF.

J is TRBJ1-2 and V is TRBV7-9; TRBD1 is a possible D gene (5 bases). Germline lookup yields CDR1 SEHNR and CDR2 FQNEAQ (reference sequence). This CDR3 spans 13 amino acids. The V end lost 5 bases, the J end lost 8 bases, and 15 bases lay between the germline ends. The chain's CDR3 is CASSPWGLGGYTF. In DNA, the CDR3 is TGTGCCAGCAGCCCCTGGGGCCTCGGGGGCTACACCTTC. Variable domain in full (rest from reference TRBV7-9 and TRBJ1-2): DTGVSQNPRHKITKRGQNVTFRCDPISEHNRLYWYRQTLGQGPEFLTYFQNEAQLEKSRLLSDRFSAERPKGSFSTLEIQRTEQGDSAMYLCASSPWGLGGYTFGSGTRLTVV.

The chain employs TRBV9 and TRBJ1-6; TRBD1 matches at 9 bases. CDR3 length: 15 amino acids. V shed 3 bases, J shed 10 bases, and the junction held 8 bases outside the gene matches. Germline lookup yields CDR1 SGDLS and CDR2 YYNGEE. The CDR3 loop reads CASSATGGADSPLHF. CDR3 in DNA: TGTGCCAGCAGCGCAACAGGGGGCGCGGACTCACCCCTCCACTTT.

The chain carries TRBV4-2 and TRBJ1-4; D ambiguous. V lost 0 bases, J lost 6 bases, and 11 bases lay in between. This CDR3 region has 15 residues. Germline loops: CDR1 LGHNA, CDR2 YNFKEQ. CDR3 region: CASSQDGVDDEKLFF. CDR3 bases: TGTGCCAGCAGCCAAGATGGAGTAGATGATGAAAAACTGTTTTTT.

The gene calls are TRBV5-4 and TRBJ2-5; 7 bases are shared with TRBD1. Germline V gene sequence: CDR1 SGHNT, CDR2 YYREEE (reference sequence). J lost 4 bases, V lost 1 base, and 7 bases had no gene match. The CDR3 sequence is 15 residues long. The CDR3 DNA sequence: TGTGCCAGCAGCTTGCAACAGGGGCGCGGAGAGACCCAGTACTTC. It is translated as CASSLQQGRGETQYF.

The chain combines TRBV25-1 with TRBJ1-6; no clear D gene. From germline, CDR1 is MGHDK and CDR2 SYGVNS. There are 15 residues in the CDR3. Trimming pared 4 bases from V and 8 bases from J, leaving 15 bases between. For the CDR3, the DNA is TGTGCCAGCAGTGGGGGTTCAGGAGGATATTCACCCCTCCACTTT. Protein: CASSGGSGGYSPLHF.

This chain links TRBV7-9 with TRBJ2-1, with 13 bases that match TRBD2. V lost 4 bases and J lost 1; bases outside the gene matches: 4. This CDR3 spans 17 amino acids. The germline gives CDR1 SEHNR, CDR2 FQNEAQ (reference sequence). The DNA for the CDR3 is TGTGCCAGCAGCTCTTCGACTAGCGGGAGGTCCTACAATGAGCAGTTCTTC. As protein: CASSSSTSGRSYNEQFF.

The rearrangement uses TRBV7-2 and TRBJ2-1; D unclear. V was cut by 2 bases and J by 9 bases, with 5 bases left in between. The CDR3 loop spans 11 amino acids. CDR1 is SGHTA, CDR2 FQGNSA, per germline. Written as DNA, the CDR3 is TGTGCCAGCAGCTTACTTCCTGAGCAGTTCTTC. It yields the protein CASSLLPEQFF.

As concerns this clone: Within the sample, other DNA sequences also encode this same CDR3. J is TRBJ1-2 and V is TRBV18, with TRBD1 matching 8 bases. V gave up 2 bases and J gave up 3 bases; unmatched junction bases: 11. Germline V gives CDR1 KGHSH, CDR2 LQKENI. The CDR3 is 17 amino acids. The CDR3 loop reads CASSPSRGQDPYYGYTF. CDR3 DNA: TGTGCCAGCTCACCATCTAGGGGACAGGATCCTTACTATGGCTACACCTTC.

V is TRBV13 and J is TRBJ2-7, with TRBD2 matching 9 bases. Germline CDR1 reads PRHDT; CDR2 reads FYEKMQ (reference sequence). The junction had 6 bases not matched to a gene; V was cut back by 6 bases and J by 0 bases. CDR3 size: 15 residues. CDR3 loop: CASRRTSGSSYEQYF. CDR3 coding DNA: TGTGCCAGCAGACGAACTAGCGGGTCCTCCTACGAGCAGTACTTC.

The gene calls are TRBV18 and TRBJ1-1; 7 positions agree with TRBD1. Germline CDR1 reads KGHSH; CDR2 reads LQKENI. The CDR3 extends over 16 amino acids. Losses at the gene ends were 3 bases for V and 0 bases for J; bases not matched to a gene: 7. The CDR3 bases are TGTGCCAGCTCACCGAACCCCGGACAGGTGAACACTGAAGCTTTCTTT. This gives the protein CASSPNPGQVNTEAFF.

The CDR3: CASSVDTTGIRGYTF. In nucleotides, the CDR3 is TGTGCCAGCAGCGTAGATACCACAGGGATCCGGGGCTACACCTTC. The chain has TRBV9 and TRBJ1-2; D perhaps matches TRBD1 (6 bases). V was cut by 0 bases and J by 8 bases, with 17 bases left in between. The CDR3 covers 15 residues. The V gene's germline CDR1 is SGDLS and CDR2 YYNGEE.

The CDR3 DNA sequence: TGTGCCAGCAGTGTGGGGACTAGCGGGGCCTACGAGCAGTACTTC. Protein: CASSVGTSGAYEQYF. The chain combines TRBV6-1 with TRBJ2-7; the match to TRBD2 covers 13 bases. CDR1 is MNHNS, CDR2 SASEGT, per germline. The junction had 2 bases not matched to a gene; V was cut back by 4 bases and J by 2 bases. CDR3 size: 15 residues.

In nucleotides, the CDR3 is TGTGCCAGCAGAAATGGACAGGTCTCGCACGAGCAGTACTTC. Translating gives CASRNGQVSHEQYF. The chain is built from TRBV11-2 and TRBJ2-7, with 7 bases that match TRBD1. V dropped 6 bases and J dropped 5; count of bases not matched to a gene: 10. This CDR3 is built from 14 residues. Germline-derived CDR1 and CDR2 are SGHAT and FQNNGV.

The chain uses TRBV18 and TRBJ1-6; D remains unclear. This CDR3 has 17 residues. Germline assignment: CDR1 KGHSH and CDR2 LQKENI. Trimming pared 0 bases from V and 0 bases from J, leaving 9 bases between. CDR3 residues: CASSPPAPSSYNSPLHF. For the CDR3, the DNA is TGTGCCAGCTCACCACCGGCCCCAAGCTCCTATAATTCACCCCTCCACTTT.

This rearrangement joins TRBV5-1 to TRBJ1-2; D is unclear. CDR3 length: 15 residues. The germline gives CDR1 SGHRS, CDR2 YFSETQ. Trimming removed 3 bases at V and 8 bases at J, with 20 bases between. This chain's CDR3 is CASSSRGGRLEGYTF. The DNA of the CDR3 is TGCGCCAGCAGCTCCCGGGGAGGAAGGCTTGAGGGCTACACCTTC.

CDR3 nucleotides: TGTGCCAGCAGCGAACCTAGCGGCAGCCACTACGAGCAGTACTTC. Protein product: CASSEPSGSHYEQYF. The J gene is TRBJ2-7, the V gene TRBV11-2; 7 bases are a match to TRBD2. The CDR3 covers 15 residues. Unmatched junction bases numbered 10, after V lost 5 bases and J lost 3 bases. Per the germline V gene, CDR1 is SGHAT and CDR2 is FQNNGV.

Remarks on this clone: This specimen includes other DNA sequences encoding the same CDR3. The CDR3 nucleotides are TGTGCCAGTCGCAGGGGTGGTGACACTGAAGCTTTCTTT. It yields the protein CASRRGGDTEAFF. The V and J genes are TRBV19 and TRBJ1-1, with D perhaps TRBD1 (6 bases). In germline, CDR1 is LNHDA, CDR2 SQIVND (reference sequence). V was trimmed by 8 bases and J by 3 bases, leaving 13 bases between them. The CDR3 length is 13 residues.

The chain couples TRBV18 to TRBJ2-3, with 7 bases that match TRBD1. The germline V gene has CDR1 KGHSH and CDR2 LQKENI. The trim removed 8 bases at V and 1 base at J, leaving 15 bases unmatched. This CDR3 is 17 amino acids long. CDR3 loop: CASLPPRTGRGTDTQYF. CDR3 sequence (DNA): TGTGCCAGCCTACCCCCCCGGACAGGCAGAGGCACAGATACGCAGTATTTT.

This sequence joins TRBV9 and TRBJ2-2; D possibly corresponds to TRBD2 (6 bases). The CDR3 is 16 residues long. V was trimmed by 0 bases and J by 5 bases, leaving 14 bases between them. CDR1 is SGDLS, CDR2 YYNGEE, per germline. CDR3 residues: CASSVVGGLNTGELFF. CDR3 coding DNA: TGTGCCAGCAGCGTAGTCGGAGGGTTGAATACCGGGGAGCTGTTTTTT.

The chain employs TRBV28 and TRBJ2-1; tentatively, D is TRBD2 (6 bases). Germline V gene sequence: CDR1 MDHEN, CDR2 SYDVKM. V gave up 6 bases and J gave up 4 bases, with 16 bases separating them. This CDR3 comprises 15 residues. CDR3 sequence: CASRRTSGTYNEQFF. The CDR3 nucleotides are TGTGCCAGCAGGCGAACTTCGGGGACTTACAATGAGCAGTTCTTC.